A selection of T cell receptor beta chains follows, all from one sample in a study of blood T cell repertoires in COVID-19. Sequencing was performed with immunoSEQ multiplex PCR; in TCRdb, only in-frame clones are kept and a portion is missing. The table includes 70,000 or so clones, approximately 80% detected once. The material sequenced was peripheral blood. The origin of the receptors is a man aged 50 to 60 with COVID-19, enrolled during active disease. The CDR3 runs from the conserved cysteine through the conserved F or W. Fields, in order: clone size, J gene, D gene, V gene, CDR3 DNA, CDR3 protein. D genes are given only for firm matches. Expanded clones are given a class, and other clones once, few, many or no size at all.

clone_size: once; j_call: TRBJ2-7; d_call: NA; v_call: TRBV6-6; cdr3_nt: TGTGCCAGCAGTTACATGGGGGCTGACTCCTACGAGCAGTACTTC; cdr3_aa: CASSYMGADSYEQYF
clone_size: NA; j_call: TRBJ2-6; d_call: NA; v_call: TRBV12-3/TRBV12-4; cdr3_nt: TGTGCCCAGGCGTTCTCTGGGGCCAACGTCCTGACTTTC; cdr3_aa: CAQAFSGANVLTF
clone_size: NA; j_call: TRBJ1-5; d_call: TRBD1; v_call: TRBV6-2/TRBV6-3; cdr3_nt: TGTGCCAGCAGTTACTCGTTAACCGGGACAGGGGATCAGCCCCAGCATTTT; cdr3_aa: CASSYSLTGTGDQPQHF
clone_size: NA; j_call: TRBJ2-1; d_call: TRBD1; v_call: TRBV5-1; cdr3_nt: TGCGCCAGCCGAGAAGAACAGGGGCCTGAGCAGTTCTTC; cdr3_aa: CASREEQGPEQFF
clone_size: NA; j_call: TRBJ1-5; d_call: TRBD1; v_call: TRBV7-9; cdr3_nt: TGTGCCAGCAGTCTAGACAGGGATAGCAATCAGCCCCAGCATTTT; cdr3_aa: CASSLDRDSNQPQHF
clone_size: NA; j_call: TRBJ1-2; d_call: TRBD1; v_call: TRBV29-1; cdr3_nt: TGCAGCGTTAGCCTACTTCCGGGACAGGGTTCCTATGGCTACACCTTC; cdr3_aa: CSVSLLPGQGSYGYTF
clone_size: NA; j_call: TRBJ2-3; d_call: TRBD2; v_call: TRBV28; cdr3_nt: TGTGCCAGCAGTTTATTAACGGGAGGGCCGCCAGATACGCAGTATTTT; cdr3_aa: CASSLLTGGPPDTQYF
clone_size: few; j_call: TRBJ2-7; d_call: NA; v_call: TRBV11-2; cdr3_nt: TGTGCCAGCAGCTCCCCCCATAGCTCCTACGAGCAGTACTTC; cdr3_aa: CASSSPHSSYEQYF
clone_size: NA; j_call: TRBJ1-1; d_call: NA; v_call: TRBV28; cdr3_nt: TGTGCCAGCAGTTTAGGGCTTCGGGGGAGGAACACTGAAGCTTTCTTT; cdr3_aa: CASSLGLRGRNTEAFF
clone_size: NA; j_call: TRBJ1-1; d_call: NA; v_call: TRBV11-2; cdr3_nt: TGTGCCAGCAGTGTGGACAGAAACACTGAAGCTTTCTTT; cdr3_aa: CASSVDRNTEAFF
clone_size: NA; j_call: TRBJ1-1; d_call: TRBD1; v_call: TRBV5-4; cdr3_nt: TGTGCCAGCAGTTCCGGGACAGGGATCATGAACACTGAAGCTTTCTTT; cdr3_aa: CASSSGTGIMNTEAFF
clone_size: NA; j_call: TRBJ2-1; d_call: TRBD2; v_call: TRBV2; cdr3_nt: TGTGCCAGCAGTGAACTAGCGGGAGCTAACAATGAGCAGTTCTTC; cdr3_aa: CASSELAGANNEQFF
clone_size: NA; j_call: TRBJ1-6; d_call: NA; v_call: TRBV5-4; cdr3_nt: TGTGCCAGCAGCTTCGGACAGAATTCACCCCTCCACTTT; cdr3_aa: CASSFGQNSPLHF
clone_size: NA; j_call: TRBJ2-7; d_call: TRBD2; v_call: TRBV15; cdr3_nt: TGTGCCACCAGCAGGGGACTACTCGAGGAGCAGTACTTC; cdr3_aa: CATSRGLLEEQYF
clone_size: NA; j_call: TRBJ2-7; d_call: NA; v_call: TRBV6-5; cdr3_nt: TGTGCCACTAAGTCCCAGGCAGGCTCCCCCTACGAGCAGTACTTC; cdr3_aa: CATKSQAGSPYEQYF
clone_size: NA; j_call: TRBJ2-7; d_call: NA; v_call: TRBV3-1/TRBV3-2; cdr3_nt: TGTGCCAGCAGCCAAGAAGGGACGGCGGGGATCCCTTACGAGCAGTACTTC; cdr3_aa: CASSQEGTAGIPYEQYF
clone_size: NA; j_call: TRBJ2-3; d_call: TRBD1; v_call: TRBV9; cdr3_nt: TGTGCCAGCAGGTCCGGGACAGGTTTGTTCACAGATACGCAGTATTTT; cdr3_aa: CASRSGTGLFTDTQYF
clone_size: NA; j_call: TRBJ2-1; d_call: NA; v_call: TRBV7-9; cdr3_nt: TGTGCCAGCAGCTTCTACGGGGGACCCCTGAATGAGCAGTTCTTC; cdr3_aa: CASSFYGGPLNEQFF
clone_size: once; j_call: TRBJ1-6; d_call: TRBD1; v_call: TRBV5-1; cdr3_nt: TGCGCCAGCAGCCCGGGACAGAATTCACCCCTCCACTTT; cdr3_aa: CASSPGQNSPLHF
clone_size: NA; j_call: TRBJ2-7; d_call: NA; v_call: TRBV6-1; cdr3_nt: TGTGCCAGCAGAGAAGCCGAAACCCGGTCCTACGAGCAGTACTTC; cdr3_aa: CASREAETRSYEQYF
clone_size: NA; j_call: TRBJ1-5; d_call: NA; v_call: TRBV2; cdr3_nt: TGTGCCAGCAGCCATCATCATCAGCCCCAGCATTTT; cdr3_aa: CASSHHHQPQHF
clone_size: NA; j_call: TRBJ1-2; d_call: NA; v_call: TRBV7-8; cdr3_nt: TGTGCCAGCAGCCGGGCGGGTAACTATGGCTACACCTTC; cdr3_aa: CASSRAGNYGYTF
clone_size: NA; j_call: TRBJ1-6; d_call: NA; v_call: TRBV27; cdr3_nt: TGTGCCAGCAGTTCCGACAATGGTTCACCCCTCCACTTT; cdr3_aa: CASSSDNGSPLHF
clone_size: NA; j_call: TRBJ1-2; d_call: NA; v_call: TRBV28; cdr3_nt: TGTGCCAGCAGCGAACCTAACAGGAGCTATGGCTACACCTTC; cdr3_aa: CASSEPNRSYGYTF
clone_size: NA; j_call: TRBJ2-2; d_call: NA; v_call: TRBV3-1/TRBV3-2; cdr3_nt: TGTGCCAGCAGCCACAGCGACGCGAACACCGGGGAGCTGTTTTTT; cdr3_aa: CASSHSDANTGELFF
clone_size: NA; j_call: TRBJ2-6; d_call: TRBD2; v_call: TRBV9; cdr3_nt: TGTGCCAGCAGCGTAAGCTTACGGGGGGGACCTGGGGCCAACGTCCTGACTTTC; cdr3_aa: CASSVSLRGGPGANVLTF